The present T cell receptor (beta chain) was sequenced within a study of blood T cells in healthy people across ages. A second PCR, run for roughly 7 to 11 cycles, used a sample-barcoded 5' primer plus a J-beta primer mix. MiXCR, run by TCRdb on the 5' RACE reads, gives a single entry per CDR3 protein. The table includes 650,000 to 700,000 distinct CDR3 sequences, under 65% detected once. Germline CDR1 reads KGHSH; CDR2 reads LQKENI. CDR3 length: 14 residues. V gave up 2 bases and J gave up 8 bases, with 12 bases separating them. Drawing of peripheral blood yielded 7.5 to 10 milliliters from each donor.

The chain joins TRBV18 to TRBJ1-4, with a tentative D call TRBD1 (6 bases). This sequence originates from a woman older than 75 in good health. Sequences were obtained from blood. The CDR3 sequence is CASSPGQGKEKLFF. CDR3 nucleotides: TGTGCCAGCTCACCAGGGCAGGGGAAGGAAAAACTGTTTTTT.